The following is a T cell receptor beta chain sequence with its context. The data belong to a study of blood T cell repertoires in COVID-19. Overall study context: T cells, B-cell-depleted T cells, or PBMCs supplied cDNA or gDNA.

The assay was immunoSEQ multiplex PCR, and TCRdb's table has in-frame clones only and misses some. This table has under 400,000 clones, around 87% appearing once. The sequencing sample was made of peripheral blood. The sequence was collected from a woman aged 30 to 39 with COVID-19, enrolled during active disease.

In nucleotides, the CDR3 is TGTGCCAGCGGGGCAGGACGTGGCTACACCTTC. It is translated as CASGAGRGYTF. V and J are TRBV5-6 and TRBJ1-2; D is perhaps TRBD1 (5 bases). CDR3 length: 11 residues. Deletions cut 7 bases from V and 7 bases from J, with 11 bases between. Germline assignment: CDR1 SGHDT and CDR2 YYEEEE.